These 11 T cell receptor beta chains originate from one sample sequenced in a study of blood T cell repertoires in COVID-19 (dated by TCRdb to the early 2020s). Libraries were built with the immunoSEQ multiplex PCR assay. What TCRdb holds here is the immuneACCESS table cut down to in-frame rearrangements. Part of the clones is not present; checked against another copy, under half of the missing clones reflect an unresolved V gene, and the others are unexplained. For this sample the table gives roughly 160,000 clones, of which more than 85% were detected only once. Roughly 0.99% of the sample belongs to the ten largest clones. Material for sequencing was peripheral blood. These receptors came from a man aged 18 to 29 with acute or convalescent COVID-19.

The genes are TRBV18 and TRBJ1-6; 7 positions match TRBD1. From germline, CDR1 is KGHSH and CDR2 LQKENI. This CDR3 has 15 residues. V dropped 6 bases and J dropped 9; count of bases not matched to a gene: 11. For the CDR3, the DNA is TGTGCCAGCTCCGCGGGGACAGCGCGGGTTTCACCCCTCCACTTT. Amino acids: CASSAGTARVSPLHF. Full variable domain (missing parts from reference TRBV18 and TRBJ1-6): NAGVMQNPRHLVRRRGQEARLRCSPMKGHSHVYWYRQLPEEGLKFMVYLQKENIIDESGMPKERFSAEFPKEGPSILRIQQVVRGDSAAYFCASSAGTARVSPLHFGNGTRLTVT.

The chain has TRBV6-5 and TRBJ1-1; 9 bases are shared with TRBD1. CDR1 is MNHEY, CDR2 SVGAGI, per germline. The CDR3 length is 15 residues. V gave up 6 bases and J gave up 5 bases; unmatched junction bases: 10. CDR3 nucleotide sequence: TGTGCCAGCAGCGCGCCGGGACAGGGTGAGACTGAAGCTTTCTTT. Translating gives CASSAPGQGETEAFF.

The J gene is TRBJ1-6, the V gene TRBV19; the match to TRBD1 covers 8 bases. The CDR3 spans 13 residues. With 5 bases clipped from V and 12 bases from J, the junction kept 6 bases outside the gene matches. CDR1 and CDR2 (germline): LNHDA, SQIVND (reference sequence). CDR3 region: CASSVGQGIPLHF. The CDR3, as DNA: TGTGCCAGTAGTGTCGGACAGGGAATACCCCTCCACTTT.

The chain is built from TRBV7-3 and TRBJ2-1; 10 nucleotides match TRBD1. The CDR3 consists of 16 residues. CDR1 is SGHTA, CDR2 FQGTGA, per germline. The ends lost 1 base at V and 8 bases at J; junction bases unmatched: 8. The DNA for the CDR3 is TGTGCCAGCAGCTTAAATCCGGGACAGGGGTCCTATGAGCAGTTCTTC. It yields the protein CASSLNPGQGSYEQFF.

This clone has only one observation. The CDR3 reads CASRRKTGDSNQPQHF. The CDR3 DNA reads TGTGCCAGTAGAAGAAAAACAGGGGATAGCAATCAGCCCCAGCATTTT. V and J are TRBV19 and TRBJ1-5; 7 bases fit TRBD1. V trimming: 6 bases; J trimming: 0 bases; junction bases outside the gene matches: 8. CDR3 size: 16 residues. Germline values: CDR1 LNHDA, CDR2 SQIVND (reference sequence).

For this clone: This sample includes further DNA sequences coding for the same CDR3. CDR3 amino acids: CASSLQMNTEAFF. The CDR3 region has the DNA TGCGCCAGCAGCTTGCAGATGAACACTGAAGCTTTCTTT. The rearrangement joins TRBV5-1 to TRBJ1-1; D call uncertain. Germline V gene sequence: CDR1 SGHRS, CDR2 YFSETQ. The CDR3 is 13 amino acids. V lost 1 base to trimming and J lost 0 bases, with 4 bases between them.

The chain joins TRBV15 to TRBJ1-3, with unresolved D. Deletions cut 0 bases from V and 5 bases from J, with 5 bases between. This CDR3 is built from 13 residues. Looked up from germline, CDR1 is LNHNV and CDR2 is YYDKDF (reference sequence). CDR3 residues: CATSRDKRNTIYF. The CDR3, as DNA: TGTGCCACCAGCAGAGATAAAAGAAACACCATATATTTT.

The chain carries TRBV19 and TRBJ1-1; D may be TRBD1 (6 bases). CDR1 and CDR2 (germline): LNHDA, SQIVND (reference sequence). The CDR3 extends over 14 amino acids. With 5 bases removed from V and 2 bases from J, the gap between germline ends came to 12 bases. CDR3: CASSEQGANTEAFF. CDR3 in DNA: TGTGCCAGTAGTGAACAGGGCGCCAACACTGAAGCTTTCTTT.

V and J are TRBV16 and TRBJ2-4; 8 bases line up with TRBD1. There are 15 residues in the CDR3. Losses at the gene ends were 5 bases for V and 2 bases for J; bases not matched to a gene: 5. The germline V gene encodes CDR1 KGHSY and CDR2 FQNENV. The CDR3 loop reads CASSAQGGSKNIQYF. As DNA, the CDR3 is TGTGCCAGCAGCGCACAGGGGGGATCCAAAAACATTCAGTACTTC.

The chain has TRBV5-4 and TRBJ2-7; perhaps TRBD2 as D (7 bases). This CDR3 spans 14 amino acids. Looked up from germline, CDR1 is SGHNT and CDR2 is YYREEE (reference sequence). V lost 4 bases, J lost 7 bases, and 18 bases lay in between. The CDR3 sequence: CASSPGGGAGEQYV. CDR3 nucleotides: TGTGCCAGCAGCCCCGGTGGGGGGGCGGGAGAGCAGTACGTC.

The gene calls are TRBV5-1 and TRBJ2-5; TRBD1 matches at 7 bases. Looked up from germline, CDR1 is SGHRS and CDR2 is YFSETQ. V shed 4 bases and J 3 bases; nucleotides not matched to a gene: 6. The CDR3 consists of 14 residues. The CDR3 DNA reads as TGCGCCAGCAGCCGGGACAGTAGCGAAGAGACCCAGTACTTC. Translated: CASSRDSSEETQYF.